What follows are 7 T cell receptor beta chains derived from one specimen sequenced in a study of T cells in Graves' hyperthyroidism and ophthalmopathy. Authors of the study amplified TCR beta CDR3 regions from RNA transcripts. HTBI primers were employed in a first-round RT-PCR of the TCR CDR3. MiXCR, applied by TCRdb to the multiplex PCR reads, yields one record per CDR3 protein. The data show a few hundred thousand distinct CDR3 sequences, roughly 15% seen once. The sample taken for sequencing was blood. The receptors were gathered from a woman between 45 and 65 years old with Graves' hyperthyroidism that later progressed to Graves' ophthalmopathy.

This clonotype was detected many times. This chain links TRBV7-2 with TRBJ1-1; no firm D call. Germline CDR1 is SGHTA and CDR2 is FQGNSA. Trimming took off 7 bases at V and 0 bases at J, with 6 bases between the two ends. The CDR3 runs to 12 residues. CDR3 loop: CASTPLNTEAFF. The DNA for the CDR3 is TGTGCCAGCACACCCTTGAACACTGAAGCTTTCTTT.

A word on this clonotype: A much larger clone lies one base from this, so it may be a read error. The chain recombines TRBV2 with TRBJ1-1; D perhaps matches TRBD1 (5 bases). This CDR3 comprises 15 residues. V shed 5 bases and J shed 0 bases, with 13 bases lying between them. Germline V gene data show CDR1 as SNHLY and CDR2 as FYNNEI. This CDR3 is CASSLFRVLNTEAFF. The CDR3 DNA follows: TGTGCCAGCAGTTTATTCAGGGTACTGAACACTGAAGCTTTCTTT.

The V gene is TRBV9, the J gene TRBJ2-7, with 11 bases matching TRBD1. The CDR3 is made up of 15 amino acids. Unmatched junction bases numbered 7, after V lost 4 bases and J lost 4 bases. The germline V gene has CDR1 SGDLS and CDR2 YYNGEE. For the CDR3, the DNA is TGTGCCAGCAGCAGCGGCGGGACAGGGGGGTACGAGCAGTACTTC. Protein product: CASSSGGTGGYEQYF.

The chain couples TRBV11-3 to TRBJ1-2; D is possibly TRBD1 (5 bases). The CDR3 has 16 residues. V lost 6 bases and J 1 base, leaving 18 bases between the germline ends. The germline gives CDR1 SGHNT, CDR2 YENEEA. CDR3 in amino acids: CASSHGWQGGNYGYTF. CDR3 bases: TGTGCCAGCAGTCACGGATGGCAGGGTGGTAACTATGGCTACACCTTC. Filled out from reference TRBV11-3 and TRBJ1-2, the complete variable domain reads EAGVVQSPRYKIIEKKQPVAFWCNPISGHNTLYWYLQNLGQGPELLIRYENEEAVDDSQLPKDRFSAERLKGVDSTLKIQPAELGDSAVYLCASSHGWQGGNYGYTFGSGTRLTVV.

This clonotype came up many times. The V call is TRBV5-8, the J call TRBJ1-1; 8 nucleotides line up with TRBD1. V shed 3 bases and J 1 base; nucleotides not matched to a gene: 2. Germline lookup yields CDR1 SGHTS and CDR2 YDEGEE. The CDR3 has 14 residues. For the CDR3, the DNA is TGTGCCAGCAGCTGGGGACAGGCGAACACTGAAGCTTTCTTT. It encodes CASSWGQANTEAFF.

The sample holds many counts of this clonotype. The chain recombines TRBV28 with TRBJ1-1; D unclear. Trimming removed 5 bases at V and 10 bases at J, with 11 bases between. CDR1 and CDR2 from the germline V gene are MDHEN and SYDVKM. The CDR3 covers 11 residues. Written as DNA, the CDR3 is TGTGCCAGCAGTCTCCCTACGGGAGCTTTCTTT. It translates to CASSLPTGAFF.

This clonotype occurred a few times. The genes are TRBV19 and TRBJ2-1; 7 bases map to TRBD2. The germline gives CDR1 LNHDA, CDR2 SQIVND (reference sequence). This CDR3 is 14 amino acids long. Trimming at V came to 9 bases and at J to 8 bases, leaving 13 bases not matched to a gene. The CDR3 DNA reads as TGTGCCAGCAGGGAGGGCGGAGCTAGCGATGAGCAGTTCTTC. This translates into CASREGGASDEQFF.